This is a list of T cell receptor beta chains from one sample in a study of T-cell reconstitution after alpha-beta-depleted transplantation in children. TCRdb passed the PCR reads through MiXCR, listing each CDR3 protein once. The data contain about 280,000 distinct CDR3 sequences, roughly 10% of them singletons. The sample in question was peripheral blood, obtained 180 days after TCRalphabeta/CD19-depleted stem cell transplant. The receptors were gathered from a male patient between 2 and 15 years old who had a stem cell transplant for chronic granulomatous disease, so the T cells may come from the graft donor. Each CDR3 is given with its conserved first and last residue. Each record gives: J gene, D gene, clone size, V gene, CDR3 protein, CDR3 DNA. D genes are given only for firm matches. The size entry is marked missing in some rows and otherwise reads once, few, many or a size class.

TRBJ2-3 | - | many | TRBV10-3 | CAISDGPGSTDTQYF | TGTGCCATCAGTGATGGGCCGGGGAGCACAGATACGCAGTATTTT
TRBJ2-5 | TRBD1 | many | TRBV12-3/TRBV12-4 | CASRRDREKETQYF | TGTGCCAGCAGACGGGACAGGGAGAAAGAGACCCAGTACTTC
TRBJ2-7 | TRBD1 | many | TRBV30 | CAWNGQGVEQYF | TGTGCCTGGAACGGACAGGGGGTAGAGCAGTACTTC
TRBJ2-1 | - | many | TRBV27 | CASSPLGSYNEQFF | TGTGCCAGCAGTCCGCTGGGGTCCTACAATGAGCAGTTCTTC
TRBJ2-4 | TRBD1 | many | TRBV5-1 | CASSPDRGRLAKNIQYF | TGCGCCAGCAGCCCGGACAGGGGGCGGTTAGCCAAAAACATTCAGTACTTC
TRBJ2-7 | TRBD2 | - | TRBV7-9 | CASSLGPLAYNHYEQYF | TGTGCCAGCAGCTTAGGTCCACTAGCGTACAACCACTACGAGCAGTACTTC
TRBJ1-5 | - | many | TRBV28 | CASSSELVGNQPQHF | TGTGCCAGCAGTTCGGAGTTAGTGGGCAATCAGCCCCAGCATTTT
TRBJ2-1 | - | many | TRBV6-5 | CASSYFAQGSEQFF | TGTGCCAGCAGTTATTTCGCCCAGGGATCTGAGCAGTTCTTC
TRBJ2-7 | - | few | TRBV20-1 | CSARDVRLSNEQYF | TGCAGTGCTAGAGATGTAAGACTGTCCAACGAGCAGTACTTC
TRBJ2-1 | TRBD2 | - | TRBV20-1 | CSARDLSGGNYNEQFF | TGCAGTGCTAGAGATCTGTCGGGGGGTAACTACAATGAGCAGTTCTTC
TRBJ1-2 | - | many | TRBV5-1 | CASSSGGNLNYGYTF | TGCGCCAGCAGCTCGGGCGGCAATCTCAACTATGGCTACACCTTC
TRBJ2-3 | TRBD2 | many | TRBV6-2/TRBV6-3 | CASSSSGGLRTDTQYF | TGTGCCAGCAGTAGTAGCGGGGGCCTCAGAACAGATACGCAGTATTTT
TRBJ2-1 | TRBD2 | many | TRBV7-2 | CASSLVGTSINEQFF | TGTGCCAGCAGCTTAGTCGGGACTAGCATCAATGAGCAGTTCTTC
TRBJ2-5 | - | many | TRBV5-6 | CASSLEGLLVETQYF | TGTGCCAGCAGCTTGGAGGGACTCCTTGTGGAGACCCAGTACTTC
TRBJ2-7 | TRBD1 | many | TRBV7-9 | CASSFRDRYEQYF | TGTGCCAGCAGCTTCCGGGACAGATACGAGCAGTACTTC
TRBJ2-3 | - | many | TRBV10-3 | CARDGDTQYF | TGTGCCAGGGACGGAGATACGCAGTATTTT
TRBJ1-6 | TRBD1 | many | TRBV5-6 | CASSEGQGNSPLHF | TGTGCCAGCAGCGAGGGACAGGGGAATTCACCCCTCCACTTT
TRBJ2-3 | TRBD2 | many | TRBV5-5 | CASSDGLAPDRKYF | TGTGCCAGCAGCGATGGACTAGCGCCCGATCGAAAGTATTTT
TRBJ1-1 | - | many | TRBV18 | CASSPYEGNTEAFF | TGTGCCAGCTCACCGTACGAGGGGAACACTGAAGCTTTCTTT
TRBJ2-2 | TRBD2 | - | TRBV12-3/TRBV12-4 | CASSFLLGMGREGNTGELFF | TGTGCCAGCAGTTTTCTTCTGGGAATGGGGCGGGAGGGGAACACCGGGGAGCTGTTTTTT
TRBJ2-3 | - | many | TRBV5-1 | CASRGQGNTDTQYF | TGCGCCAGCAGGGGGCAGGGGAACACAGATACGCAGTATTTT
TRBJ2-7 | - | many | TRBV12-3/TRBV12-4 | CASSWAAGEQYF | TGTGCCAGCAGTTGGGCGGCAGGGGAGCAGTACTTC
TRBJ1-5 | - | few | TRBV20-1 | CSARGSTGQNQPQHF | TGCAGTGCTAGAGGTTCCACAGGACAGAATCAGCCCCAGCATTTT
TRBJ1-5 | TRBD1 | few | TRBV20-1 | CSARNLGQASNQPQHF | TGCAGTGCTAGAAACCTAGGACAGGCTAGCAATCAGCCCCAGCATTTT
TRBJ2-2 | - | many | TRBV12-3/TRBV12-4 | CASKPTRVGELFF | TGTGCCAGCAAACCGACTAGGGTCGGGGAGCTGTTTTTT
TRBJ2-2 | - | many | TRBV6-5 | CASISSRLTGELFF | TGTGCCAGCATCTCTTCCAGGTTAACCGGGGAGCTGTTTTTT
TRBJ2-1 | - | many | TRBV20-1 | CSATGIGYNEQFF | TGCAGTGCTACGGGAATAGGGTACAATGAGCAGTTCTTC
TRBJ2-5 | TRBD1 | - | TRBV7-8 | CASSPWDRNSGTQYF | TGTGCCAGCAGCCCCTGGGACAGGAATTCTGGGACCCAGTACTTC
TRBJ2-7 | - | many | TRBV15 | CATSREDSSSYEQYF | TGTGCCACCAGCAGAGAGGACAGCAGCTCCTACGAGCAGTACTTC
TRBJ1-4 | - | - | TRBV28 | CASSRGRLSEKLFF | TGTGCCAGCAGCCGGGGCCGGCTCAGCGAAAAACTGTTTTTT
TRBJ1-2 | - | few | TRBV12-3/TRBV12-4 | CASSWEGGGGYTF | TGTGCCAGCAGTTGGGAGGGGGGGGGTGGCTACACCTTC
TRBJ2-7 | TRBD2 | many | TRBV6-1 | CASSEETSGPYEQYF | TGTGCCAGCAGTGAGGAGACTAGCGGCCCCTACGAGCAGTACTTC
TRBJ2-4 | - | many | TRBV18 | CASSPPGGVAKNIQYF | TGTGCCAGCTCACCTCCCGGCGGGGTAGCCAAAAACATTCAGTACTTC
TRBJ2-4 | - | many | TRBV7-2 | CASIGKNIQYF | TGTGCCAGCATCGGCAAAAACATTCAGTACTTC
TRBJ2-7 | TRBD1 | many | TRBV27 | CASSSHLTGRNEQYF | TGTGCCAGCAGTTCACACCTGACAGGGCGCAACGAGCAGTACTTC
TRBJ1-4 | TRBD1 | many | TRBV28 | CASSPGTGIKYGEKLFF | TGTGCCAGCAGTCCTGGGACAGGGATTAAGTATGGTGAAAAACTGTTTTTT
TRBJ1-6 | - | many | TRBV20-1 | CSARLRGESYNSPLHF | TGCAGTGCTAGATTGCGGGGGGAATCCTATAATTCACCCCTCCACTTT
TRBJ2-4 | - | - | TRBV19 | CASSQKGLAKNIQYF | TGTGCTAGTAGCCAGAAGGGGTTAGCCAAAAACATTCAGTACTTC
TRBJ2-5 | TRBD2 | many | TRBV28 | CASRGSSGQETQYF | TGTGCCAGCCGGGGCTCTAGCGGCCAAGAGACCCAGTACTTC
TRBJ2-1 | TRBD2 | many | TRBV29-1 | CSVEDPWASGYNEQFF | TGCAGCGTTGAAGATCCTTGGGCTAGCGGTTACAATGAGCAGTTCTTC
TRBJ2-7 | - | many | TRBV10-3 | CAISEPGQRMYF | TGTGCCATCAGTGAGCCGGGACAAAGAATGTACTTC
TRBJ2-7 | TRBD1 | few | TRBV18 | CASSPSRQGSYEQYF | TGTGCCAGCTCACCATCACGACAGGGGAGCTACGAGCAGTACTTC
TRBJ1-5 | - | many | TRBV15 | CATSVGSNQPQHF | TGTGCCACCAGCGTTGGGAGCAATCAGCCCCAGCATTTT
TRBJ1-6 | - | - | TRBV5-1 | CSSSSAPGPLHF | TGCTCCAGCAGCTCGGCTCCGGGACCCCTCCACTTT
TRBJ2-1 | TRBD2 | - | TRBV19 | CASSIEELAGPKFNEQFF | TGTGCCAGTAGTATAGAGGAACTAGCGGGGCCGAAATTTAATGAGCAGTTCTTC
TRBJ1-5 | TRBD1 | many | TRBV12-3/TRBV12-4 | CASRPGQGGGQPQHF | TGTGCCAGCCGCCCGGGACAGGGTGGCGGTCAGCCCCAGCATTTT
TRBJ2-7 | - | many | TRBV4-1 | CASSQDEGVYYEQYF | TGCGCCAGCAGCCAAGATGAAGGGGTTTACTACGAGCAGTACTTC
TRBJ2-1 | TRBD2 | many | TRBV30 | CAWRPLTSGSYNEQFF | TGTGCCTGGAGGCCCCTGACTAGCGGGAGCTACAATGAGCAGTTCTTC
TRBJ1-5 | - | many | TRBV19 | CASSMWDSNQPQHF | TGTGCCAGTAGTATGTGGGACTCCAATCAGCCCCAGCATTTT
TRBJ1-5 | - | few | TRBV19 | CASSTEEPAWQPQHF | TGTGCCAGTAGTACTGAGGAACCAGCTTGGCAGCCCCAGCATTTT
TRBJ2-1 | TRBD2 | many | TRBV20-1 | CSARTLLAGGEQFF | TGCAGTGCTAGAACTCTTCTAGCGGGGGGTGAGCAGTTCTTC
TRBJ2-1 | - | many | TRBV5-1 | CASSPAKMGEQFF | TGCGCCAGCAGCCCCGCTAAGATGGGTGAGCAGTTCTTC